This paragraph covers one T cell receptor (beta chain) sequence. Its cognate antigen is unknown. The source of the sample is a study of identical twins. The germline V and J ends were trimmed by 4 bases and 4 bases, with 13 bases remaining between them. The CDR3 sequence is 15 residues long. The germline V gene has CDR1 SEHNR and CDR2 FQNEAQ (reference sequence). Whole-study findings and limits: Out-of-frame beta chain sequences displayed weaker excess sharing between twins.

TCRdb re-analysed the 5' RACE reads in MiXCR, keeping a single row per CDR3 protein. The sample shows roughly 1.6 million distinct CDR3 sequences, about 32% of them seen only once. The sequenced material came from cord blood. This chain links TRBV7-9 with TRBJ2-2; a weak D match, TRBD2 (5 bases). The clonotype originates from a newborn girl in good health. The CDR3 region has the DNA TGTGCCAGCAGCTCACTGCCCCGGGGCACCGGGGAGCTGTTTTTT. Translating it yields CASSSLPRGTGELFF.